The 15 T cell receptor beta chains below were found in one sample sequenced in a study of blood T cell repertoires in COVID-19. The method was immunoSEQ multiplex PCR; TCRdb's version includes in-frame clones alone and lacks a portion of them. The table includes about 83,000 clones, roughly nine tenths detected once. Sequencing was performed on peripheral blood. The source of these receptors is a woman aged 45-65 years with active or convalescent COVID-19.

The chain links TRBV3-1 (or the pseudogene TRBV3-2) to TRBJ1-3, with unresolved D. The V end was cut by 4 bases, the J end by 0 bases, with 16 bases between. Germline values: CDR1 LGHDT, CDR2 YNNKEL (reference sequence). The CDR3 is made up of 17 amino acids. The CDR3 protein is CASSPPAGSYSGNTIYF. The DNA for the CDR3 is TGTGCCAGCAGCCCCCCGGCCGGGTCCTACTCTGGAAACACCATATATTTT.

CDR3 residues: CASSKQVAPNTEAFF. DNA of the CDR3: TGTGCCAGTAGTAAACAAGTTGCCCCGAACACTGAAGCTTTCTTT. The chain has TRBV19 and TRBJ1-1, with D hard to call. Trimming removed 4 bases from V and 1 base from J, with 13 bases in between. This CDR3 is 15 amino acids long. Per the germline V gene, CDR1 is LNHDA and CDR2 is SQIVND (reference sequence).

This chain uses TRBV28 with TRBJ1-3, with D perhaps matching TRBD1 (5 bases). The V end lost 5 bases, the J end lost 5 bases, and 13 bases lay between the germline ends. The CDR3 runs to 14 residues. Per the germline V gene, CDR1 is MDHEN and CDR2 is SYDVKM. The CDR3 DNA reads TGTGCCAGCAGTCCTCAGGGTTCCCGAAACACCATATATTTT. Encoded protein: CASSPQGSRNTIYF.

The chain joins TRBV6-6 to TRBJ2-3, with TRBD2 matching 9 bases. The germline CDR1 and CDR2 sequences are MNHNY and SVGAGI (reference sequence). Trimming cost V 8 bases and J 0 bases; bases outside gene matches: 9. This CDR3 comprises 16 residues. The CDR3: CASGAGGSYSTDTQYF. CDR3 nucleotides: TGTGCCAGCGGGGCGGGGGGGTCCTATAGCACAGATACGCAGTATTTT.

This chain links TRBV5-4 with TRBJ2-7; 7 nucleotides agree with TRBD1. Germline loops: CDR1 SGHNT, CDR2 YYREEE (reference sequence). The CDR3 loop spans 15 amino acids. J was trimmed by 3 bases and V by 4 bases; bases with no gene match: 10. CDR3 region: CASSPPGTVNYEQYF. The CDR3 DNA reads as TGTGCCAGCAGCCCCCCCGGGACAGTCAACTACGAGCAGTACTTC. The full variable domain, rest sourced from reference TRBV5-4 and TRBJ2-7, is ETGVTQSPTHLIKTRGQQVTLRCSSQSGHNTVSWYQQALGQGPQFIFQYYREEENGRGNFPPRFSGLQFPNYSSELNVNALELDDSALYLCASSPPGTVNYEQYFGPGTRLTVT.

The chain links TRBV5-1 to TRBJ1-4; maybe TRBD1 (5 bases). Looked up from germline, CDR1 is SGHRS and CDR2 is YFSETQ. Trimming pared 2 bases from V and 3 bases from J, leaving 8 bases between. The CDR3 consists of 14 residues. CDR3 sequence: CASSFGGANEKLFF. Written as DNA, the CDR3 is TGCGCCAGCAGCTTTGGGGGGGCTAATGAAAAACTGTTTTTT. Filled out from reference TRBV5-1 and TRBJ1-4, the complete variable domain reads KAGVTQTPRYLIKTRGQQVTLSCSPISGHRSVSWYQQTPGQGLQFLFEYFSETQRNKGNFPGRFSGRQFSNSRSEMNVSTLELGDSALYLCASSFGGANEKLFFGSGTQLSVL.

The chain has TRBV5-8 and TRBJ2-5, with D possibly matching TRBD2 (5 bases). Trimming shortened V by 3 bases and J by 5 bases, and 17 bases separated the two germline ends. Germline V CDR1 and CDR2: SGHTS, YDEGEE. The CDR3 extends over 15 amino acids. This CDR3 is CASSSAAQHRETQYF. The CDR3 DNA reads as TGTGCCAGCAGCTCAGCGGCTCAACATCGGGAGACCCAGTACTTC.

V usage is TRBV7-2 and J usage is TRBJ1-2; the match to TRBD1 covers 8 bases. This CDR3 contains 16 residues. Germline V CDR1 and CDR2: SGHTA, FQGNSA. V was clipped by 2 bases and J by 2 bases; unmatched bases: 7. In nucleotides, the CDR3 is TGTGCCAGCAGCTTAATAGGGCAGGGGGCGAACTATGGCTACACCTTC. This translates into CASSLIGQGANYGYTF. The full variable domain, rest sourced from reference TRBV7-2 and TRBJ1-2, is GAGVSQSPSNKVTEKGKDVELRCDPISGHTALYWYRQSLGQGLEFLIYFQGNSAPDKSGLPSDRFSAERTGGSVSTLTIQRTQQEDSAVYLCASSLIGQGANYGYTFGSGTRLTVV.

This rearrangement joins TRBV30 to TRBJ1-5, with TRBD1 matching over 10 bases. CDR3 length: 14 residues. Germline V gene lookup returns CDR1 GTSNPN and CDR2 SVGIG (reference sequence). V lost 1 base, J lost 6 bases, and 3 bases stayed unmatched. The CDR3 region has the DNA TGTGCCTGGAGTGGACAGGGGGCAGGTCAGCCCCAGCATTTT. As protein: CAWSGQGAGQPQHF.

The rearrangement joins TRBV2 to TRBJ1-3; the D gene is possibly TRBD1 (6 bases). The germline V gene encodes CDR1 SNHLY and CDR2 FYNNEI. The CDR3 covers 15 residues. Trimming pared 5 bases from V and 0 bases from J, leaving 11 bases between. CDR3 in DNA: TGTGCCAGCAGTCCCGACAGGATCTCTGGAAACACCATATATTTT. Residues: CASSPDRISGNTIYF. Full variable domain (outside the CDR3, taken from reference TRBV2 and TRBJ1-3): EPEVTQTPSHQVTQMGQEVILRCVPISNHLYFYWYRQILGQKVEFLVSFYNNEISEKSEIFDDQFSVERPDGSNFTLKIRSTKLEDSAMYFCASSPDRISGNTIYFGEGSWLTVV.

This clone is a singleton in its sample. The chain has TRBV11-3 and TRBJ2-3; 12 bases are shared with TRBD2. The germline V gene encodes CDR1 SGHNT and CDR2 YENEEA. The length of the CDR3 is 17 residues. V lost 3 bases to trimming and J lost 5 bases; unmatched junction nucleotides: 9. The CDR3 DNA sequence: TGTGCCAGCAGCTTGGCACTAGCGGGGGGCTATGTAGATACGCAGTATTTT. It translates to CASSLALAGGYVDTQYF.

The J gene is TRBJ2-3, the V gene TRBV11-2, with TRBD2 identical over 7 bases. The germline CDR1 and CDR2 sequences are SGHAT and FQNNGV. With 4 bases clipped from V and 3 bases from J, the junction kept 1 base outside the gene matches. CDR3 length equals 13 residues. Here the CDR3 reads CASSSGGTDTQYF. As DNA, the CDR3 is TGTGCCAGCAGCTCCGGGGGGACAGATACGCAGTATTTT.

The CDR3 reads CASSLQGNTEAFF. The CDR3 nucleotides are TGTGCCAGCAGCTTACAGGGGAACACTGAAGCTTTCTTT. The V call is TRBV7-3, the J call TRBJ1-1, with D perhaps matching TRBD1 (5 bases). V lost 2 bases and J 1 base, leaving 5 bases between the germline ends. CDR3 length: 13 residues. Germline CDR1 SGHTA, CDR2 FQGTGA.

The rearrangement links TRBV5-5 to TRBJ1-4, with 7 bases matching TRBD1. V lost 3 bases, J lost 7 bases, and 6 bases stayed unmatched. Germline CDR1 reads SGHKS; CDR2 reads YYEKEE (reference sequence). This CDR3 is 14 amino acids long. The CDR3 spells CASSSQGWGEKLFF. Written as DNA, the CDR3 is TGTGCCAGCAGCTCACAGGGGTGGGGTGAAAAACTGTTTTTT. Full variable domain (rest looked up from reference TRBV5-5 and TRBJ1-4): DAGVTQSPTHLIKTRGQQVTLRCSPISGHKSVSWYQQVLGQGPQFIFQYYEKEERGRGNFPDRFSARQFPNYSSELNVNALLLGDSALYLCASSSQGWGEKLFFGSGTQLSVL.

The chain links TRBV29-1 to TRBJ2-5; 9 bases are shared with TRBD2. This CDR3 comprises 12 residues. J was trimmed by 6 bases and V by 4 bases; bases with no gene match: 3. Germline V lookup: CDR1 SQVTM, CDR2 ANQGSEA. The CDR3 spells CSVVSSGKTQYF. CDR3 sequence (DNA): TGCAGCGTTGTATCTAGCGGGAAGACCCAGTACTTC.